The 11 T cell receptor beta chains reported below all come from one sample, sequenced in a study of T cell responses to AZD1222 COVID-19 vaccine. Profiled with immunoSEQ multiplex PCR; TCRdb holds only in-frame clones, not every one. The repertoire holds approximately 120,000 clones, with 85% to 90% as singletons. The sequencing here drew on peripheral blood, taken on day 0 of MenACWY control vaccination. The receptors were sampled from an adult in good health.

The chain has TRBV12-3 or TRBV12-4 and TRBJ1-1; tentatively, D is TRBD1 (6 bases). This CDR3 has 13 residues. V gave up 5 bases and J gave up 4 bases, with 11 bases separating them. CDR3 loop: CASSQGGFTEAFF. The DNA for the CDR3 is TGTGCCAGCAGTCAAGGGGGTTTCACTGAAGCTTTCTTT.

The genes are TRBV7-6 and TRBJ1-1; D is undetermined. Germline V gene lookup returns CDR1 SGHVS and CDR2 FNYEAQ. The V end lost 4 bases, the J end lost 3 bases, and 9 bases lay between the germline ends. The CDR3 contains 13 residues. DNA for the CDR3: TGTGCCAGCAGCTCCACTTTACACACTGAAGCTTTCTTT. It yields the protein CASSSTLHTEAFF.

The genes are TRBV29-1 and TRBJ2-5; a possible D gene is TRBD1 (6 bases). The CDR3 is 14 residues long. Germline V CDR1 and CDR2: SQVTM, ANQGSEA. Trimming removed 6 bases at V and 5 bases at J, with 19 bases between. As DNA, the CDR3 is TGCAGCGTCAAACGAACAGGGTCCTGGGAGACCCAGTACTTC. Residues: CSVKRTGSWETQYF.

The V call is TRBV11-2, the J call TRBJ2-2, with D possibly being TRBD1 (6 bases). From germline, CDR1 is SGHAT and CDR2 FQNNGV. This CDR3 has 18 residues. The V gene lost 4 bases and the J gene lost 5 bases, with 23 bases spanning the gap. The CDR3 loop reads CASSSLRGLTERTGELFF. The CDR3 coding sequence is TGTGCCAGCAGCTCCTTAAGGGGGTTGACGGAGCGGACCGGGGAGCTGTTTTTT. The variable domain in full, completed from reference TRBV11-2 and TRBJ2-2, reads EAGVAQSPRYKIIEKRQSVAFWCNPISGHATLYWYQQILGQGPKLLIQFQNNGVVDDSQLPKDRFSAERLKGVDSTLKIQPAKLEDSAVYLCASSSLRGLTERTGELFFGEGSRLTVL.

The J gene is TRBJ2-3, the V gene TRBV7-9, with a weak D call TRBD2 (6 bases). Germline V lookup: CDR1 SEHNR, CDR2 FQNEAQ (reference sequence). Trimming left V 0 bases short and J 5 bases short, with 15 bases between. The CDR3 runs 16 residues. CDR3 loop: CASSLAGTGLGDTQYF. CDR3 nucleotides: TGTGCCAGCAGCTTAGCCGGGACTGGCCTGGGAGATACGCAGTATTTT.

The J gene is TRBJ2-7, the V gene TRBV11-2, with D possibly being TRBD1 (5 bases). The length of the CDR3 is 17 residues. Germline V gene lookup returns CDR1 SGHAT and CDR2 FQNNGV. Trimming left V 4 bases short and J 3 bases short, with 22 bases between. For the CDR3, the DNA is TGTGCCAGCAGCTCGACAGAAGGAACAAATGAGATCTACGAGCAGTACTTC. It encodes CASSSTEGTNEIYEQYF.

The genes are TRBV11-3 and TRBJ1-1; 9 bases line up with TRBD1. CDR3 length: 14 amino acids. Germline trimming cut 2 bases from V and 5 bases from J; bases unmatched to any gene: 3. CDR1 SGHNT and CDR2 YENEEA come from the germline V gene. The CDR3 is CASSLTGTGTEAFF. For the CDR3, the DNA is TGTGCCAGCAGCTTAACGGGGACAGGGACTGAAGCTTTCTTT.

This clone occurred a few times. This chain uses TRBV23-1 with TRBJ2-3; D unclear. TRBV23-1 is an ORF for which the function is uncertain. The V end was cut by 6 bases, the J end by 5 bases, with 12 bases between. The CDR3 spans 13 residues. CDR3 in DNA: TGCGCCAGCAGCCAAAGCCGTCTAGATACGCAGTATTTT. The encoded protein is CASSQSRLDTQYF.

The genes are TRBV2 and TRBJ1-3; D unclear. Looked up from germline, CDR1 is SNHLY and CDR2 is FYNNEI. This CDR3 contains 14 residues. Trimming pared 5 bases from V and 0 bases from J, leaving 8 bases between. The CDR3, as DNA: TGTGCCAGCAGTTTAGGAAACTCTGGAAACACCATATATTTT. Translated, it gives CASSLGNSGNTIYF. The variable domain in full, with the rest retrieved from reference TRBV2 and TRBJ1-3, is EPEVTQTPSHQVTQMGQEVILRCVPISNHLYFYWYRQILGQKVEFLVSFYNNEISEKSEIFDDQFSVERPDGSNFTLKIRSTKLEDSAMYFCASSLGNSGNTIYFGEGSWLTVV.

This chain uses TRBV6-5 with TRBJ2-2; a possible D gene is TRBD1 (5 bases). The CDR3 contains 14 residues. Trimming shortened V by 6 bases and J by 6 bases, and 14 bases separated the two germline ends. Germline V CDR1 and CDR2: MNHEY, SVGAGI. CDR3: CASRLGAPPGELFF. The CDR3 DNA is TGTGCCAGCAGATTAGGGGCCCCCCCCGGGGAGCTGTTTTTT.

This clone has just one count. This chain connects TRBV2 to TRBJ1-5; unclear D gene. V was trimmed by 7 bases and J by 1 base, leaving 11 bases between them. Germline V gives CDR1 SNHLY, CDR2 FYNNEI. The CDR3 spans 14 residues. CDR3 amino acids: CASKKSWSNQPQHF. CDR3 DNA sequence: TGTGCCAGCAAGAAGAGTTGGAGCAATCAGCCCCAGCATTTT.